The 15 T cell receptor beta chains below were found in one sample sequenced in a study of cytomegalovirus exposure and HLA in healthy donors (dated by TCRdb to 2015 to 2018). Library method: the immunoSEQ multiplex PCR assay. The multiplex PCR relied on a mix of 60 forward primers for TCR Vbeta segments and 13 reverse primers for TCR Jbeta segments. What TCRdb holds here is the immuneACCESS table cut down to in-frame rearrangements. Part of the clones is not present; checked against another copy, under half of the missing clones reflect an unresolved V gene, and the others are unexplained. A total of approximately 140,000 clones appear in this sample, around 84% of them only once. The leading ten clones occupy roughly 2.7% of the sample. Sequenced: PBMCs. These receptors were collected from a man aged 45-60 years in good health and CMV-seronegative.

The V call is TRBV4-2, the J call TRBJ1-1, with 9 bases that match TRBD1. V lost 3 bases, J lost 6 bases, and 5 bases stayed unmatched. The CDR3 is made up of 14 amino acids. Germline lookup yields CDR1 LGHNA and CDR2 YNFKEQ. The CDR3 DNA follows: TGTGCCAGCAGCCAGGCGGGACAGGGCGCTGAAGCTTTCTTT. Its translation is CASSQAGQGAEAFF.

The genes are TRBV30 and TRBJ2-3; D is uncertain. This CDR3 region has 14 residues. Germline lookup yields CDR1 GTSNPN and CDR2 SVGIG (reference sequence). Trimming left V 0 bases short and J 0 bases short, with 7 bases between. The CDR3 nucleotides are TGTGCCTGGAGTGTCGCAGTTAGCACAGATACGCAGTATTTT. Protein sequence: CAWSVAVSTDTQYF.

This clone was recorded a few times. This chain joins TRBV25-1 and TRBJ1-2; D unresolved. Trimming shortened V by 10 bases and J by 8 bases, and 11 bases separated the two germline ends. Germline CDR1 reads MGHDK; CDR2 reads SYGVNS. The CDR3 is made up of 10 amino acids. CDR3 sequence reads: CATRGSGYTF. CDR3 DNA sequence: TGTGCCACGAGAGGGTCGGGCTACACCTTC.

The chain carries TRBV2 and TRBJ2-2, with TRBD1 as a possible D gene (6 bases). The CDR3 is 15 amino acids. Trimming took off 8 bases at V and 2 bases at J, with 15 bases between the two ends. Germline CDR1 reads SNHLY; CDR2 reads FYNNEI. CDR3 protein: CASGPGQQNTGELFF. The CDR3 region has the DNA TGTGCCAGCGGCCCCGGACAGCAAAACACCGGGGAGCTGTTTTTT.

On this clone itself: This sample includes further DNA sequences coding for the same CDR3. CDR3 loop: CASSLGDRYNEQFF. CDR3 DNA sequence: TGCGCCAGCAGCTTGGGGGACAGATACAATGAGCAGTTCTTC. The J gene is TRBJ2-1, the V gene TRBV5-1, with 7 bases aligning to TRBD1. V was pared by 0 bases and J by 4 bases, with 1 base of the junction left unmatched. Germline CDR1 and CDR2: SGHRS and YFSETQ. This CDR3 is built from 14 residues.

In nucleotides, the CDR3 is TGTGCCAGCAGCCAACCTGCTAGGACCGGGGAGCTGTTTTTT. Amino acid sequence: CASSQPARTGELFF. The genes are TRBV4-2 and TRBJ2-2; D call uncertain. V lost 2 bases and J lost 5, with 9 bases in between. There are 14 residues in the CDR3. The germline V gene has CDR1 LGHNA and CDR2 YNFKEQ.

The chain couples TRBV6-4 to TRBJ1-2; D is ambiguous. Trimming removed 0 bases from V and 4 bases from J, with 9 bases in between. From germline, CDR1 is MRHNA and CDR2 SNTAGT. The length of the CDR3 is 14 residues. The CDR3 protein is CASSDSSGSYGYTF. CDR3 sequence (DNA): TGTGCCAGCAGTGACTCTAGTGGGAGCTATGGCTACACCTTC.

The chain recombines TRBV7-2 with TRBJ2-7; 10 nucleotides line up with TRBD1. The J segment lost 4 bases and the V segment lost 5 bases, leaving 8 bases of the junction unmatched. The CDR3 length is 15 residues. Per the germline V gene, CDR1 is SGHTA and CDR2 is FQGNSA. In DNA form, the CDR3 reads TGTGCCAGCAGCCTAGTAGGACAGGGGGGATACGAGCAGTACTTC. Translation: CASSLVGQGGYEQYF.

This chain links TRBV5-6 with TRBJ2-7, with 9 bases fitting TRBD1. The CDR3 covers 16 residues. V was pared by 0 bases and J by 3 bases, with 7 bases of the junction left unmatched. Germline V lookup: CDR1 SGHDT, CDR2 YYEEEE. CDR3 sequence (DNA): TGTGCCAGCAGCTTGGTCGGGGGACAGGGAATCTACGAGCAGTACTTC. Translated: CASSLVGGQGIYEQYF.

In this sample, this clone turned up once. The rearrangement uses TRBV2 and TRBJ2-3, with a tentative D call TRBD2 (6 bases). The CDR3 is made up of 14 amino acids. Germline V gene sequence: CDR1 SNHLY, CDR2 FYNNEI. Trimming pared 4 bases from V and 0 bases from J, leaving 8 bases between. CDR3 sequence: CASSGDSSTDTQYF. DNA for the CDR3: TGTGCCAGCAGTGGGGACTCTAGCACAGATACGCAGTATTTT.

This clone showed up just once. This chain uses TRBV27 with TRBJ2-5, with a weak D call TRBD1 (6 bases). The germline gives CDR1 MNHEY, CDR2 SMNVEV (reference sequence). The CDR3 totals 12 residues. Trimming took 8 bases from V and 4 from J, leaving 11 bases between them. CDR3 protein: CASWTVSETQYF. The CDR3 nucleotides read TGTGCCAGCTGGACAGTGTCAGAGACCCAGTACTTC.

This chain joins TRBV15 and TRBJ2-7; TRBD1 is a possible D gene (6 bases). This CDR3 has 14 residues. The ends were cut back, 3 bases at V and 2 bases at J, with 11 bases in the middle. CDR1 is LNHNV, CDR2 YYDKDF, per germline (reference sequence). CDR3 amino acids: CATSRDSIPYEQYF. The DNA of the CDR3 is TGTGCCACCAGCAGGGACAGCATTCCCTACGAGCAGTACTTC.

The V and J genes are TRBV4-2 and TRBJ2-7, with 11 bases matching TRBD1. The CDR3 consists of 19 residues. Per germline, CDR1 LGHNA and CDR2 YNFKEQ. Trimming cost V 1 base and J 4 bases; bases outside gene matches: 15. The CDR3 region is CASSQAETGQGAFRYEQYF. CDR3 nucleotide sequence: TGTGCCAGCAGCCAAGCAGAGACTGGACAGGGGGCATTTAGGTACGAGCAGTACTTC.

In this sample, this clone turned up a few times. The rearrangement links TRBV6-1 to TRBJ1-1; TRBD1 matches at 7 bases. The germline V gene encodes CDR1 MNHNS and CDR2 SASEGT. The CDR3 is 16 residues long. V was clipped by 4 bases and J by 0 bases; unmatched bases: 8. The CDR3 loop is CASSVGTANVNTEAFF. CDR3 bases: TGTGCCAGCAGTGTGGGGACAGCCAATGTGAACACTGAAGCTTTCTTT.

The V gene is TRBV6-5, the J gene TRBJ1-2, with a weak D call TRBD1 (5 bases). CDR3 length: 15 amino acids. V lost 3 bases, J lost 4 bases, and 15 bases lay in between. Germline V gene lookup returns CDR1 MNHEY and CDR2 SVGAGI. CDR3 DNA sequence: TGTGCCAGCAGTTATCAGAGACAGCCACGCTATGGCTACACCTTC. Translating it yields CASSYQRQPRYGYTF.